The next 22 T cell receptor beta chains were all read from a single sample in a study of T cell responses to AZD1222 COVID-19 vaccine (dated by TCRdb to about 2021). The method was the immunoSEQ multiplex PCR assay. Sourced from immuneACCESS, this table was stored by TCRdb with only in-frame sequences that have V and J called. A share of the clones is absent; for the studies checked, an unresolved V gene accounts for under half, and the remainder has no known explanation. The sample data list approximately 130,000 clones, and more than 85% of these were observed just once. The leading ten clones occupy 1.5% to 2% of the sample. Per the publication, the time point label means: baseline before first vaccination. This sample comprised peripheral blood, obtained on day 0 of AZD1222 vaccination. These receptors were collected from an adult in good health.

This sequence joins TRBV6-4 and TRBJ1-2; no clear D gene. Germline loops: CDR1 MRHNA, CDR2 SNTAGT. Trimming pared 5 bases from V and 5 bases from J, leaving 12 bases between. This CDR3 comprises 13 residues. The CDR3 DNA sequence: TGTGCCAGCAGTATTCGTCTTGGGTATGGCTACACCTTC. Its protein product is CASSIRLGYGYTF.

The chain has TRBV28 and TRBJ2-1, with 11 bases aligning to TRBD2. After removal of 7 bases from V and 8 bases from J, the junction contained 4 bases not matched to a gene. This CDR3 spans 13 amino acids. Germline V CDR1 and CDR2: MDHEN, SYDVKM. CDR3 coding DNA: TGTGCCAGCAAAACTAGCGGGAGCGATGAGCAGTTCTTC. Amino acid sequence: CASKTSGSDEQFF.

The chain joins TRBV2 to TRBJ1-2; D gene unclear. The CDR3 spans 13 residues. V was trimmed by 7 bases and J by 5 bases, leaving 14 bases between them. Germline V CDR1 and CDR2: SNHLY, FYNNEI. CDR3 in DNA: TGTGCCAGCACCTCCATTTTGGGATATGGCTACACCTTC. Translated: CASTSILGYGYTF.

This clone was seen once. This chain links TRBV5-6 with TRBJ1-5; 8 nucleotides align to TRBD1. CDR1 and CDR2 (germline): SGHDT, YYEEEE. Trimming took 3 bases from V and 0 from J; bases not matched to a gene: 2. This CDR3 comprises 15 residues. CDR3 DNA sequence: TGTGCCAGCAGCTGGCAGGGGGCTAGCAATCAGCCCCAGCATTTT. Translating it yields CASSWQGASNQPQHF.

This clone occurred once. The chain uses TRBV3-1 (or the pseudogene TRBV3-2) and TRBJ1-1, with a possible D match to TRBD1 (5 bases). V was trimmed by 3 bases and J by 0 bases, leaving 14 bases between them. The V gene's germline CDR1 is LGHDT and CDR2 YNNKEL (reference sequence). The CDR3 is 16 residues long. CDR3 loop: CASSHWGRFMNTEAFF. CDR3 DNA: TGTGCCAGCAGCCATTGGGGCAGATTCATGAACACTGAAGCTTTCTTT.

The rearrangement joins TRBV6-5 to TRBJ2-1, with D perhaps matching TRBD1 or TRBD2 (5 bases each). CDR1 and CDR2 (germline): MNHEY, SVGAGI. The CDR3 is made up of 12 amino acids. Trimming left V 6 bases short and J 5 bases short, with 8 bases between. The CDR3 reads CASRRGDNEQFF. The CDR3 DNA sequence: TGTGCCAGCAGGAGGGGAGACAATGAGCAGTTCTTC.

The chain carries TRBV7-3 and TRBJ1-2; 8 bases align to TRBD1. CDR3 length equals 13 residues. Germline values: CDR1 SGHTA, CDR2 FQGTGA. The V segment lost 4 bases and the J segment 8 bases; nucleotides outside the gene matches: 6. CDR3 bases: TGTGCCAGCAGCTCCCCGACAGGGGTCGGCTACACCTTC. Translation: CASSSPTGVGYTF.

The genes are TRBV3-1 (or the pseudogene TRBV3-2) and TRBJ1-1; no clear D. Germline V lookup: CDR1 LGHDT, CDR2 YNNKEL (reference sequence). V lost 5 bases and J lost 1, with 11 bases in between. The CDR3 loop spans 14 amino acids. The CDR3 bases are TGTGCCAGCAGCAACGAAGGCTCGAACACTGAAGCTTTCTTT. This sequence encodes CASSNEGSNTEAFF.

The chain employs TRBV6-4 and TRBJ2-2; 12 bases line up with TRBD2. The trim removed 0 bases at V and 4 bases at J, leaving 6 bases unmatched. Germline lookup yields CDR1 MRHNA and CDR2 SNTAGT. The CDR3 runs 18 residues. CDR3 in DNA: TGTGCCAGCAGTGACTCCCAGACTAGCGGGAGAAGCACCGGGGAGCTGTTTTTT. Its protein is CASSDSQTSGRSTGELFF.

The gene calls are TRBV7-2 and TRBJ1-6, with D possibly matching TRBD1 (5 bases). The germline V gene encodes CDR1 SGHTA and CDR2 FQGNSA. The CDR3 contains 16 residues. V lost 3 bases and J lost 4, with 13 bases in between. This chain's CDR3 is CASSFPSRVYNSPLHF. The CDR3, as DNA: TGTGCCAGCAGCTTCCCCTCCAGGGTATATAATTCACCCCTCCACTTT.

The J gene is TRBJ2-5, the V gene TRBV5-5; a weak D match, TRBD1 (6 bases). The germline V and J ends were trimmed by 4 bases and 5 bases, with 12 bases remaining between them. This CDR3 contains 13 residues. Per the germline V gene, CDR1 is SGHKS and CDR2 is YYEKEE (reference sequence). The CDR3 is CASSGGGFETQYF. The CDR3 nucleotides read TGTGCCAGCAGCGGGGGCGGTTTTGAGACCCAGTACTTC.

This chain joins TRBV3-1 (or the pseudogene TRBV3-2) and TRBJ1-2; D perhaps matches TRBD1 (5 bases). This CDR3 is 14 amino acids long. CDR1 LGHDT and CDR2 YNNKEL come from the germline V gene (reference sequence). Between the trimmed V and J ends, which lost 5 bases and 3 bases, there was a span of 13 bases. The CDR3 sequence is CASSFPGRHYGYTF. Here the CDR3 DNA reads TGTGCCAGCAGCTTCCCGGGACGCCACTATGGCTACACCTTC.

V and J are TRBV4-2 and TRBJ1-5; D remains unclear. The length of the CDR3 is 16 residues. Between the trimmed V and J ends, which lost 4 bases and 1 base, there was a span of 14 bases. The germline V gene has CDR1 LGHNA and CDR2 YNFKEQ. The CDR3 bases are TGTGCCAGCAGCCCTGAGACACAAAGGAGCAATCAGCCCCAGCATTTT. This codes for CASSPETQRSNQPQHF.

The genes are TRBV4-3 and TRBJ1-1; 12 bases line up with TRBD1. The CDR3 length is 15 residues. The V gene end was trimmed by 4 bases and the J gene end by 8 bases; junction bases not matched to a gene: 8. CDR1 is LGHNA and CDR2 is YSLEER in the germline V gene. This CDR3 reads CASSLTGQGAYEAFF. DNA of the CDR3: TGCGCCAGCAGCCTCACGGGACAGGGGGCTTACGAAGCTTTCTTT.

V gene TRBV3-1 (or the pseudogene TRBV3-2) combines with J gene TRBJ2-7; D gene unclear. The CDR3 has 13 residues. Per the germline V gene, CDR1 is LGHDT and CDR2 is YNNKEL (reference sequence). Between the trimmed V and J ends, which lost 2 bases and 0 bases, there was a span of 5 bases. CDR3 DNA sequence: TGTGCCAGCAGCCAACTAGTCTCCTACGAGCAGTACTTC. It yields the protein CASSQLVSYEQYF.

V usage is TRBV25-1 and J usage is TRBJ2-7, with 7 positions matching TRBD1. Unmatched junction bases numbered 11, after V lost 5 bases and J lost 1 base. This CDR3 region has 16 residues. Looked up from germline, CDR1 is MGHDK and CDR2 is SYGVNS. The DNA of the CDR3 is TGTGCCAGCAGTCCCGCCGGACAGGACAGTTCCTACGAGCAGTACTTC. Translated: CASSPAGQDSSYEQYF.

The rearrangement links TRBV5-6 to TRBJ2-3; D gene unclear. This CDR3 region has 16 residues. Germline V gives CDR1 SGHDT, CDR2 YYEEEE. With 1 base removed from V and 2 bases from J, the gap between germline ends came to 14 bases. CDR3 protein: CASSLRPKAVTDTQYF. CDR3 nucleotides: TGTGCCAGCAGCTTGCGTCCCAAGGCAGTCACAGATACGCAGTATTTT.

As regards this clone: A junction boundary mismatches the germline segment, possibly from a read error. V usage is TRBV7-7 and J usage is TRBJ2-5; 10 bases are shared with TRBD2. Germline lookup yields CDR1 SSHAT and CDR2 FNYEAQ (reference sequence). The CDR3 loop spans 17 amino acids. The CDR3 DNA follows: TGTGCTAGCAGCTTTCTCCCAGCGGGAGGGCCACATGGGCCCCAGTACTTC. Its translation is CASSFLPAGGPHGPQYF.

The chain links TRBV9 to TRBJ1-3; a possible D gene is TRBD1 (5 bases). From germline, CDR1 is SGDLS and CDR2 YYNGEE. V was clipped by 4 bases and J by 0 bases, with 11 bases between them. This CDR3 is built from 15 residues. DNA of the CDR3: TGTGCCAGCAGCCTTCACCAGGGCTCTGGAAACACCATATATTTT. This translates into CASSLHQGSGNTIYF.

The chain employs TRBV10-1 and TRBJ1-6; unclear D gene. CDR3 length equals 12 residues. Germline V gene data show CDR1 as WNHNN and CDR2 as SYGVQD (reference sequence). CDR3 sequence: CARVNYNSPLHF. CDR3 bases: TGCGCGAGGGTGAACTATAATTCACCCCTCCACTTT.

V is TRBV9 and J is TRBJ1-2; tentative D call: TRBD1 (6 bases). Trimming took 0 bases from V and 8 from J, leaving 11 bases between them. Germline values: CDR1 SGDLS, CDR2 YYNGEE. There are 13 residues in the CDR3. The DNA of the CDR3 is TGTGCCAGCAGCGTAGAACAGGGTAACGGCTACACCTTC. It encodes CASSVEQGNGYTF.

This sequence joins TRBV11-3 and TRBJ1-1; the D is unclear. The CDR3 has 13 amino acids. Germline V gene sequence: CDR1 SGHNT, CDR2 YENEEA. Trimming removed 4 bases at V and 1 base at J, with 7 bases between. The CDR3 protein is CASSSPGNTEAFF. CDR3 in DNA: TGTGCCAGCAGCTCACCTGGGAACACTGAAGCTTTCTTT.